Here is one T cell receptor beta chain with its context. The CDR3 runs to 15 residues. Trimming took off 3 bases at V and 2 bases at J, with 11 bases between the two ends. CDR1 and CDR2 (germline): MGHRA, YSYEKL. Assay used: immunoSEQ multiplex PCR; TCRdb lists only in-frame clones, some missing. The table has about 61,000 clones, approximately 92% seen once. Prior autoimmune disease or systemic immunosuppression barred patients. This entry belongs to a study of OX40 agonist ivuxolimab in advanced cancers. On the study more broadly: Males comprised approximately 81% of the group, whose mean age was approximately 60 years (range 23 to 79).

The starting material was CD4+ or CD8+ T cells sorted from blood, obtained in a trial of the OX40 agonist ivuxolimab. The chain joins TRBV4-1 to TRBJ1-5; D not resolved. The source is an adult with an advanced solid tumor such as melanoma, head and neck, liver or kidney cancer. CDR3 DNA sequence: TGCGCCAGCAGCCATTTCGGAAACGGCAATCAGCCCCAGCATTTT. This codes for CASSHFGNGNQPQHF.